This note documents a single TCR beta chain sequence. The antigen remains undetermined. With constant-segment primers, 5'RACE yielded cDNA libraries of TCR alpha and TCR beta that carried sample barcodes and UMIs. TCRdb re-called the 5' RACE reads with MiXCR, one entry per CDR3 protein. The sample includes under 550,000 distinct CDR3 sequences, about 20% of them seen just once. This sample is drawn from a study of T-cell memory formation after mild COVID-19. V shed 6 bases, J shed 2 bases, and the junction held 17 bases outside the gene matches. The germline V gene has CDR1 MNHNY and CDR2 SVGAGI (reference sequence). The CDR3 is 19 residues long. Study-wide results and limits: Clones from the second wave (peaking day 37) had unconfirmed SARS-CoV-2 specificity. Some SARS-CoV-2-responding clones were already detected in memory before infection. Balance between CD4 and CD8 was seen in clones contracting day 15 to 85, and a CD4+ lean was seen in later expanders.

This clonotype was sampled from an adult woman who had mild COVID-19 (a few samples of this study predate the infection). Cell type and time point are not known. The chain couples TRBV6-6 to TRBJ2-3; TRBD2 agrees at 10 bases. Sequencing used PBMCs or a T cell subset sorted from them (not recorded which). The CDR3 DNA reads as TGTGCCAGCAGGACGACAGGGAGCCGAGGGACTAGCGTCACAGATACGCAGTATTTT. Encoded protein: CASRTTGSRGTSVTDTQYF.